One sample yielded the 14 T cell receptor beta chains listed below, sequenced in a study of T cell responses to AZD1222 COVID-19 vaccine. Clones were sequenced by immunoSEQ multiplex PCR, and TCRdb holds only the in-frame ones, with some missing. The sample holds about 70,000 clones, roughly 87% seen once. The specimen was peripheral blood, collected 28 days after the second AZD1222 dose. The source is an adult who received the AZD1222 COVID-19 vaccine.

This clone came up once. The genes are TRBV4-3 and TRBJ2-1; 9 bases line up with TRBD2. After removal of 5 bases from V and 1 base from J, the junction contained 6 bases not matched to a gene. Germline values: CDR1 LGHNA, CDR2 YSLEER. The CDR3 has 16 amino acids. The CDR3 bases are TGCGCCAGCAGCTTCCAGCGGGAGGCTTCCTACAATGAGCAGTTCTTC. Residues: CASSFQREASYNEQFF.

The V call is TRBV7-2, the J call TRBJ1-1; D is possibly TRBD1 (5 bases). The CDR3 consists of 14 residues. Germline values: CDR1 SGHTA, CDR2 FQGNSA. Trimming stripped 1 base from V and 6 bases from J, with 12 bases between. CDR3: CASSLGGGFAEAFF. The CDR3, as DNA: TGTGCCAGCAGCTTAGGGGGGGGATTCGCTGAAGCTTTCTTT.

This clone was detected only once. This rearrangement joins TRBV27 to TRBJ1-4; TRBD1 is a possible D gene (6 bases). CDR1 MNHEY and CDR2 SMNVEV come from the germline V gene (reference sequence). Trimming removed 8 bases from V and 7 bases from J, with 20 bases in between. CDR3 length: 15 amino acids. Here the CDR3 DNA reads TGTGCCAGCGGGGGGATACAGGGAGGGGCTGAAAAACTGTTTTTT. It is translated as CASGGIQGGAEKLFF.

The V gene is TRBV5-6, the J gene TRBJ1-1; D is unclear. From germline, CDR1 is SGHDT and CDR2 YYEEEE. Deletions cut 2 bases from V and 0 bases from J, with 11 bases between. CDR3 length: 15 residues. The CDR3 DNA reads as TGTGCCAGCAGCTTCGGTTATCGGATGAACACTGAAGCTTTCTTT. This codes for CASSFGYRMNTEAFF. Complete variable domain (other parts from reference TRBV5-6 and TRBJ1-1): DAGVTQSPTHLIKTRGQQVTLRCSPKSGHDTVSWYQQALGQGPQFIFQYYEEEERQRGNFPDRFSGHQFPNYSSELNVNALLLGDSALYLCASSFGYRMNTEAFFGQGTRLTVV.

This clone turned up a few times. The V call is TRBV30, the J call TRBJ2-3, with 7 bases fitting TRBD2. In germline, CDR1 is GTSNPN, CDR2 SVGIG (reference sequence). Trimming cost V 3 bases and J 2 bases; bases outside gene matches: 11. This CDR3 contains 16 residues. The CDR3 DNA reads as TGTGCCTGGAGCGTCGGGACTATGGTAGACACAGATACGCAGTATTTT. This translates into CAWSVGTMVDTDTQYF.

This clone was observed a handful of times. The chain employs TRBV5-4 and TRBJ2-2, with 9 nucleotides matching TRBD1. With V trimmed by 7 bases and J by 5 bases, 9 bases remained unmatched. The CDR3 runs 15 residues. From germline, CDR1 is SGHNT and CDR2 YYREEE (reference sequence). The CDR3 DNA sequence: TGTGCCAGCCGGGCTGGACAGGGGAGAACCGGGGAGCTGTTTTTT. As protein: CASRAGQGRTGELFF. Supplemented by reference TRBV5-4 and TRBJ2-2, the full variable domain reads ETGVTQSPTHLIKTRGQQVTLRCSSQSGHNTVSWYQQALGQGPQFIFQYYREEENGRGNFPPRFSGLQFPNYSSELNVNALELDDSALYLCASRAGQGRTGELFFGEGSRLTVL.

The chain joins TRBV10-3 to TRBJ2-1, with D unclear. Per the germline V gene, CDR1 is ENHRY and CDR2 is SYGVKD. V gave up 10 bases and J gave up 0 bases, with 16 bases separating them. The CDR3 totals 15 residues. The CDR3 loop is CATDTTPGSYNEQFF. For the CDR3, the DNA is TGTGCCACCGATACTACCCCCGGCTCCTACAATGAGCAGTTCTTC.

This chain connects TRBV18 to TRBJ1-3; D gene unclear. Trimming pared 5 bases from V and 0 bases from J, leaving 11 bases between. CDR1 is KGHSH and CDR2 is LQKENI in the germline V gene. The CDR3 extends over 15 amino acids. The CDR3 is CASSTGPSSGNTIYF. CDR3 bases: TGTGCCAGCTCAACTGGACCGAGCTCTGGAAACACCATATATTTT. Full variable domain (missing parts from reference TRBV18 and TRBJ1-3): NAGVMQNPRHLVRRRGQEARLRCSPMKGHSHVYWYRQLPEEGLKFMVYLQKENIIDESGMPKERFSAEFPKEGPSILRIQQVVRGDSAAYFCASSTGPSSGNTIYFGEGSWLTVV.

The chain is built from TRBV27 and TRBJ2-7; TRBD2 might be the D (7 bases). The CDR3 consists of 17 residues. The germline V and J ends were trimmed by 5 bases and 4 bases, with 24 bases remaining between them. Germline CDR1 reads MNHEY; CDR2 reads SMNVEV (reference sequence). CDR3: CASSGTGGGSLSYEQYF. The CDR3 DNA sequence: TGTGCCAGCAGTGGCACCGGGGGCGGGAGCTTATCGTACGAGCAGTACTTC.

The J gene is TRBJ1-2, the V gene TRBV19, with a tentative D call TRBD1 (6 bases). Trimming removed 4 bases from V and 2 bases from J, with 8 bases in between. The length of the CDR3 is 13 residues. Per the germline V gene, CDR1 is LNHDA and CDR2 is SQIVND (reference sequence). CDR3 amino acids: CASSTGVNYGYTF. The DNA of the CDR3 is TGTGCCAGTAGTACAGGGGTCAACTATGGCTACACCTTC.

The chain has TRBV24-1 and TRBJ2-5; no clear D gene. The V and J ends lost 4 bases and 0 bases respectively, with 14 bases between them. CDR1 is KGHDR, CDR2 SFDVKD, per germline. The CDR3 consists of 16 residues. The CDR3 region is CATSDVKTKYQETQYF. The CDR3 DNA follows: TGTGCCACCAGTGACGTTAAAACAAAGTACCAAGAGACCCAGTACTTC.

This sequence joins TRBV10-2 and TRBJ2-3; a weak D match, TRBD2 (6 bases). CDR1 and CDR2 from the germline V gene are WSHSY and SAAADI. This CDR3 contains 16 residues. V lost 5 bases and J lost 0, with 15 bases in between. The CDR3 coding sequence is TGCGCCAGCAGTCTCATTAGCGGCACCAGCACAGATACGCAGTATTTT. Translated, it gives CASSLISGTSTDTQYF.

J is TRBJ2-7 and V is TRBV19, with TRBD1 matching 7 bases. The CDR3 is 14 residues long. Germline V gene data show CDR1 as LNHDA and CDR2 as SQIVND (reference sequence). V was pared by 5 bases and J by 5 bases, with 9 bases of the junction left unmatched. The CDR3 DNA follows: TGTGCCAGTAGTCCGCTGACAGGGAGAGACGAGCAGTACTTC. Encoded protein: CASSPLTGRDEQYF.

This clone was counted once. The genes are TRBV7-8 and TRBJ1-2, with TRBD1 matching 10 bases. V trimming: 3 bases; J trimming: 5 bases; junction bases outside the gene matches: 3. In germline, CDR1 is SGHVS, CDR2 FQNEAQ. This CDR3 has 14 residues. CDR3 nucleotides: TGTGCCAGCAGCTTCAGGACAGGGGGATATGGCTACACCTTC. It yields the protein CASSFRTGGYGYTF.